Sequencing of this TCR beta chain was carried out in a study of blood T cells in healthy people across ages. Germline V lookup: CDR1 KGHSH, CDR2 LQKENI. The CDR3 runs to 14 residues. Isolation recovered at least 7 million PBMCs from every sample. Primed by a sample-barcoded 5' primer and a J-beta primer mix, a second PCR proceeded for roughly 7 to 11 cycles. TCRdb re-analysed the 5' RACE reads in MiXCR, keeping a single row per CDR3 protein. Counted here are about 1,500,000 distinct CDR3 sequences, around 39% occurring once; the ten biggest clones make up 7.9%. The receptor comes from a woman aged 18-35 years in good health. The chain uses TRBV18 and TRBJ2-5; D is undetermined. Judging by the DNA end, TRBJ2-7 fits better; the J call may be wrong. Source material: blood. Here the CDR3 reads CASSLRSIRYEQYF. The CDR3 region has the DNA TGTGCCAGCTCACTCCGGTCTATTCGGTACGAGCAGTACTTC.